One and the same sample provided the 7 T cell receptor beta chains below, sequenced in a study of T cell responses to AZD1222 COVID-19 vaccine. This table comes from immunoSEQ multiplex PCR, and its TCRdb copy is limited to in-frame clones, with some not included. The sample has some 250,000 clones; around 93% are singletons. Source: peripheral blood, taken 28 days after the second AZD1222 dose. Receptors originate from an adult who received the AZD1222 COVID-19 vaccine.

The rearrangement joins TRBV7-9 to TRBJ2-2; D might be TRBD2 (5 bases). Germline V gene sequence: CDR1 SEHNR, CDR2 FQNEAQ (reference sequence). This CDR3 contains 14 residues. V gave up 3 bases and J gave up 5 bases, with 10 bases separating them. The CDR3 protein is CASSLGDATGELFF. The CDR3 bases are TGTGCCAGCAGCTTGGGAGACGCAACCGGGGAGCTGTTTTTT.

The rearrangement joins TRBV5-4 to TRBJ1-1; TRBD1 matches at 9 bases. CDR1 and CDR2 (germline): SGHNT, YYREEE (reference sequence). V lost 3 bases, J lost 1 base, and 4 bases stayed unmatched. This CDR3 region has 15 residues. The CDR3 sequence is CASSSDRGGNTEAFF. CDR3 nucleotides: TGTGCCAGCAGCTCCGACAGGGGGGGGAACACTGAAGCTTTCTTT.

The chain recombines TRBV7-3 with TRBJ2-2; TRBD1 matches 11 bases. With 5 bases clipped from V and 7 bases from J, the junction kept 6 bases outside the gene matches. Germline lookup yields CDR1 SGHTA and CDR2 FQGTGA. The CDR3 is 15 amino acids. CDR3 sequence (DNA): TGTGCCAGCAGCAGGACAGGGGGCCCCGGCGGGGAGCTGTTTTTT. It encodes CASSRTGGPGGELFF. The full variable domain, in which reference TRBV7-3 and TRBJ2-2 provide the parts outside the CDR3, is GAGVSQTPSNKVTEKGKYVELRCDPISGHTALYWYRQSLGQGPEFLIYFQGTGAADDSGLPNDRFFAVRPEGSVSTLKIQRTERGDSAVYLCASSRTGGPGGELFFGEGSRLTVL.

The J gene is TRBJ1-5, the V gene TRBV4-1; D perhaps matches TRBD1 (5 bases). V was cut by 1 base and J by 1 base, with 17 bases left in between. This CDR3 has 18 amino acids. From germline, CDR1 is MGHRA and CDR2 YSYEKL. DNA for the CDR3: TGCGCCAGCAGCCAAGGGGCACTCAGGGAGGGCAGCAATCAGCCCCAGCATTTT. This translates into CASSQGALREGSNQPQHF.

V usage is TRBV5-1 and J usage is TRBJ2-1; 9 positions agree with TRBD1. The CDR3 length is 15 residues. Germline values: CDR1 SGHRS, CDR2 YFSETQ. V lost 3 bases and J lost 10; bases outside the gene matches: 11. This chain's CDR3 is CASSSQSRDREEQFF. The CDR3 region has the DNA TGCGCCAGCAGCTCCCAGTCCCGGGACAGGGAAGAGCAGTTCTTC.

The chain couples TRBV18 to TRBJ2-2; D remains unclear. In germline, CDR1 is KGHSH, CDR2 LQKENI. Trimming left V 6 bases short and J 6 bases short, with 11 bases between. The CDR3 extends over 13 amino acids. CDR3 sequence: CASSPARPGELFF. The CDR3 nucleotides are TGTGCCAGCTCCCCGGCCCGTCCCGGGGAGCTGTTTTTT.

The V call is TRBV7-2, the J call TRBJ2-2, with 15 positions matching TRBD2. The germline V gene has CDR1 SGHTA and CDR2 FQGNSA. The CDR3 covers 18 residues. V gave up 0 bases and J gave up 3 bases; unmatched junction bases: 2. CDR3 DNA sequence: TGTGCCAGCAGCTTAGCCGGACTAGCGGGAGGGTACACCGGGGAGCTGTTTTTT. Translating it yields CASSLAGLAGGYTGELFF.